This T cell receptor beta chain emerged from a study of technical replicates of blood from a handful of donors. CDR3 size: 15 residues. Germline CDR1 reads MNHEY; CDR2 reads SVGAGI. V was pared by 6 bases and J by 3 bases, with 7 bases of the junction left unmatched. Sequencing was performed with immunoSEQ multiplex PCR; in TCRdb, only in-frame clones are kept and a portion is missing. Of about 76,000 clones listed, around 85% are singletons. The sequencing input was PBMCs. The TCR originated in a human donor in good health. Some clones in this sample may be carry-over from other donors' samples. The chain joins TRBV6-5 to TRBJ2-7; 11 bases are shared with TRBD1. CDR3 residues: CASREQGQGDYEQYF. The CDR3 nucleotides read TGTGCCAGCAGAGAGCAGGGACAGGGGGACTACGAGCAGTACTTC.